The 17 T cell receptor beta chains below all came from one sample that was sequenced in a study of shared clonotypes between healthy human individuals. The protocol was immunoSEQ multiplex PCR, while the TCRdb copy is restricted to in-frame clones and leaves out a portion. This sample carries over a million clones, roughly 96% of them seen once, and the ten largest clones take about 1.2%. The sample comprised naive CD4+ T cells sorted from blood. Subset meaning: CD45RA+ positively selected. Source of these receptors: a man younger than 40 in good health.

The gene calls are TRBV5-1 and TRBJ2-7; a possible D gene is TRBD2 (5 bases). The CDR3 has 14 residues. V lost 0 bases and J 6 bases, leaving 13 bases between the germline ends. Germline V CDR1 and CDR2: SGHRS, YFSETQ. The CDR3 DNA is TGCGCCAGCAGCTTGGCCAGTGGACTCCGCGAGCAGTACTTC. Residues: CASSLASGLREQYF. The variable domain in full, completed from reference TRBV5-1 and TRBJ2-7, reads KAGVTQTPRYLIKTRGQQVTLSCSPISGHRSVSWYQQTPGQGLQFLFEYFSETQRNKGNFPGRFSGRQFSNSRSEMNVSTLELGDSALYLCASSLASGLREQYFGPGTRLTVT.

The chain joins TRBV2 to TRBJ2-1; tentatively, D is TRBD2 (7 bases). The CDR3 totals 17 residues. The ends were cut back, 7 bases at V and 9 bases at J, with 28 bases in the middle. Germline V gives CDR1 SNHLY, CDR2 FYNNEI. In nucleotides, the CDR3 is TGTGCCAGCATGCCACGGGGGGCCCTCAATGGTTTCGGTGAGCAGTTCTTC. This encodes CASMPRGALNGFGEQFF.

The CDR3 here is CASSKGLISNQPQHF. CDR3 bases: TGTGCCAGCAGCAAGGGGCTGATTAGCAATCAGCCCCAGCATTTT. The chain combines TRBV7-8 with TRBJ1-5, with a possible D match to TRBD1 (5 bases). CDR1 is SGHVS, CDR2 FQNEAQ, per germline. This CDR3 contains 15 residues. Trimming left V 5 bases short and J 0 bases short, with 11 bases between. Variable domain in full (rest from reference TRBV7-8 and TRBJ1-5): GAGVSQSPRYKVAKRGQDVALRCDPISGHVSLFWYQQALGQGPEFLTYFQNEAQLDKSGLPSDRFFAERPEGSVSTLKIQRTQQEDSAVYLCASSKGLISNQPQHFGDGTRLSIL.

The chain joins TRBV28 to TRBJ2-7, with D possibly TRBD2 on 5 matching bases. Germline V gene lookup returns CDR1 MDHEN and CDR2 SYDVKM. The CDR3 is 15 amino acids. V dropped 3 bases and J dropped 1 base, with 13 bases sitting between them. The CDR3 here is CASSFGDFRSYEQYF. The CDR3 coding sequence is TGTGCCAGCAGTTTCGGGGATTTCAGGTCCTACGAGCAGTACTTC.

The V and J genes are TRBV7-9 and TRBJ2-1; no firm D call. This CDR3 has 13 residues. Germline V gene sequence: CDR1 SEHNR, CDR2 FQNEAQ (reference sequence). Trimming cost V 4 bases and J 4 bases, with 8 bases left between them. CDR3 sequence: CASSSNSYNEQFF. DNA of the CDR3: TGTGCCAGCAGCTCAAACAGTTACAATGAGCAGTTCTTC.

The gene calls are TRBV29-1 and TRBJ2-5; 8 nucleotides line up with TRBD2. Unmatched junction bases numbered 9, after V lost 3 bases and J lost 9 bases. Germline V gene lookup returns CDR1 SQVTM and CDR2 ANQGSEA. The CDR3 totals 13 residues. CDR3 nucleotides: TGCAGCGTTGACGTCAGCGGGAGAAGGGCCCAGTACTTC. It yields the protein CSVDVSGRRAQYF.

This clone has only one observation. Other DNA sequences in this specimen translate into the identical CDR3. J is TRBJ1-5 and V is TRBV19; 8 bases fit TRBD1. Trimming removed 1 base from V and 2 bases from J; junction bases left unmatched: 1. The CDR3 is made up of 15 amino acids. Germline values: CDR1 LNHDA, CDR2 SQIVND (reference sequence). CDR3 sequence: CASSIAGGGNQPQHF. In DNA form, the CDR3 reads TGTGCCAGTAGTATAGCAGGGGGCGGCAATCAGCCCCAGCATTTT.

This clone was picked up one time. The chain uses TRBV10-2 and TRBJ2-3; no definite D call. Trimming pared 0 bases from V and 0 bases from J, leaving 10 bases between. CDR1 is WSHSY, CDR2 SAAADI, per germline. CDR3 length: 16 amino acids. CDR3 protein: CASSESGGVSTDTQYF. The CDR3 bases are TGCGCCAGCAGTGAGTCGGGTGGCGTCAGCACAGATACGCAGTATTTT.

This chain uses TRBV4-1 with TRBJ2-3; 8 bases map to TRBD2. Losses at the gene ends were 0 bases for V and 2 bases for J; bases not matched to a gene: 7. Germline V gives CDR1 MGHRA, CDR2 YSYEKL. The CDR3 extends over 17 amino acids. CDR3 in amino acids: CASSQDIPGGITDTQYF. The CDR3 DNA follows: TGCGCCAGCAGCCAAGATATACCGGGAGGGATCACAGATACGCAGTATTTT.

The chain recombines TRBV6-5 with TRBJ2-3; tentative D call: TRBD2 (6 bases). Germline V gene data show CDR1 as MNHEY and CDR2 as SVGAGI. This CDR3 contains 14 residues. The V gene lost 5 bases and the J gene lost 5 bases, with 14 bases spanning the gap. In nucleotides, the CDR3 is TGTGCCAGCAGTCCCCCTGGCGGGGTAGATACGCAGTATTTT. This sequence encodes CASSPPGGVDTQYF.

CDR3 bases: TGTGCCAGCTCGGACAGCCGGCAGGCAAAACTGTTTTTT. Its translation is CASSDSRQAKLFF. The rearrangement uses TRBV10-3 and TRBJ1-4; D may be TRBD1 (6 bases). The CDR3 has 13 residues. The germline V gene has CDR1 ENHRY and CDR2 SYGVKD. V dropped 10 bases and J dropped 10 bases, with 19 bases sitting between them.

The chain is built from TRBV19 and TRBJ2-5; a possible D gene is TRBD1 (6 bases). V gave up 5 bases and J gave up 5 bases, with 18 bases separating them. CDR1 and CDR2 from the germline V gene are LNHDA and SQIVND (reference sequence). The CDR3 totals 15 residues. CDR3 in amino acids: CASSDRRVTQETQYF. CDR3 coding DNA: TGTGCCAGTAGTGACAGGCGGGTTACCCAGGAGACCCAGTACTTC.

The gene calls are TRBV19 and TRBJ2-2; D is ambiguous. The V and J ends lost 8 bases and 1 base respectively, with 8 bases between them. Germline V lookup: CDR1 LNHDA, CDR2 SQIVND (reference sequence). The CDR3 has 13 residues. The CDR3 DNA reads as TGTGCCAGTGACACTCTGAACACCGGGGAGCTGTTTTTT. It is translated as CASDTLNTGELFF.

The V gene is TRBV28, the J gene TRBJ1-4; D is unclear. The CDR3 is 13 residues long. The germline CDR1 and CDR2 sequences are MDHEN and SYDVKM. Trimming removed 4 bases at V and 8 bases at J, with 11 bases between. CDR3 sequence reads: CASSSSAEEKLFF. CDR3 bases: TGTGCCAGCAGTTCCTCGGCCGAGGAAAAACTGTTTTTT.

Of note for this clone: Other DNA sequences from this sample encode an identical CDR3 as well. The rearrangement joins TRBV27 to TRBJ2-3; D is unresolved. CDR1 and CDR2 from the germline V gene are MNHEY and SMNVEV (reference sequence). V lost 5 bases, J lost 1 base, and 4 bases lay in between. CDR3 length equals 12 residues. The CDR3 coding sequence is TGTGCCAGCAGTCGTCGCACAGATACGCAGTATTTT. Protein sequence: CASSRRTDTQYF.

This chain links TRBV5-4 with TRBJ2-2; D possibly matches TRBD1 or TRBD2 (5 bases each). This CDR3 region has 16 residues. Germline V gene data show CDR1 as SGHNT and CDR2 as YYREEE (reference sequence). V dropped 0 bases and J dropped 4 bases, with 13 bases sitting between them. CDR3 in amino acids: CASSLVGPGSTGELFF. For the CDR3, the DNA is TGTGCCAGCAGCTTGGTCGGTCCAGGGAGCACCGGGGAGCTGTTTTTT.

The chain links TRBV29-1 to TRBJ2-5; the D gene is possibly TRBD2 (6 bases). V lost 1 base, J lost 2 bases, and 8 bases lay in between. The CDR3 sequence is 13 residues long. Germline CDR1 and CDR2: SQVTM and ANQGSEA. Here the CDR3 DNA reads TGCAGCGTTGAAGTTGGAGGGCAAGAGACCCAGTACTTC. It translates to CSVEVGGQETQYF.